This T cell receptor beta chain was identified in a study of T cells in localized non-small cell lung cancer. The CDR3 extends over 13 amino acids. Per the germline V gene, CDR1 is SGDLS and CDR2 is YYNGEE. V gave up 0 bases and J gave up 1 base, with 4 bases separating them. The assay was immunoSEQ multiplex PCR, and TCRdb's table has in-frame clones only and misses some. The repertoire holds thousands of clones, with around 85% as singletons. The source is a woman aged 40 to 75 with stage II lung adenocarcinoma. This chain joins TRBV9 and TRBJ1-1; D ambiguous. Here the sequenced sample was PBMCs, taken before any cancer treatment. The CDR3: CASSVDKNTEAFF. DNA of the CDR3: TGTGCCAGCAGCGTAGATAAGAACACTGAAGCTTTCTTT.